This passage covers 2 T cell receptor beta chains from one sample sequenced in a study of CD8+CD57+ T cells in acquired aplastic anemia. Genomic DNA constituted the template upon which TCR beta VDJ and CDR3 profiling was performed. TCRdb re-called the reads through MiXCR, storing one row per CDR3 protein. This sample has about 190,000 distinct CDR3 sequences, with approximately 50% found just once. The sequenced patients had an expansion of CD8+CD57+ cells seen by flow cytometry. Sequences were obtained from sorted CD4+, CD8+, or CD8+CD57+ T cells (not recorded which) from PBMCs. The origin of the receptors is a human donor with aplastic anemia.

This clonotype was detected once. The chain links TRBV19 to TRBJ1-1; D is unresolved. The V gene's germline CDR1 is LNHDA and CDR2 SQIVND (reference sequence). The CDR3 is made up of 13 amino acids. The V end was cut by 3 bases, the J end by 3 bases, with 8 bases between. The CDR3 DNA reads as TGTGCCAGTAGTATTGTGGCATACACTGAAGCTTTCTTT. It encodes CASSIVAYTEAFF.

This clonotype was counted ten times or more. This chain connects TRBV7-9 to TRBJ2-3, with a possible D match to TRBD2 (6 bases). Germline assignment: CDR1 SEHNR and CDR2 FQNEAQ (reference sequence). The CDR3 covers 15 residues. Trimming took 5 bases from V and 3 from J, leaving 15 bases between them. CDR3 sequence (DNA): TGTGCCAGCAGCCCACCTCCTGCGGGAACAGATACGCAGTATTTT. Its translation: CASSPPPAGTDTQYF.